This TCR beta chain was obtained from a study of T cell clonotyping in hematopoietic cell transplantation. Study overall: Recipients' pretransplant samples followed cytoreduction.

Time point reported: recipient sample about 28 days before transplant, after cytoreduction. Samples: about 28 days before transplant, then days 30, 100 and 180 after. Assay used: immunoSEQ multiplex PCR; TCRdb lists only in-frame clones, some missing. There are 65,000 to 80,000 clones in the sample; less than 96% occur only once, and 1.5% to 2% lies in the top ten. Germline lookup yields CDR1 LGHNA and CDR2 YNFKEQ. The germline V and J ends were trimmed by 2 bases and 4 bases, with 12 bases remaining between them. The CDR3 consists of 15 residues. The clonotype was recovered from a woman in her forties or fifties with acute myeloid leukemia. Some clones in this sample may be carry-over from other donors' samples. This chain joins TRBV4-2 and TRBJ1-5, with unresolved D. The sequencing here drew on peripheral blood mononuclear cells, taken before stem cell transplant. This chain's CDR3 is CASSQFFGTNQPQHF. The CDR3 region has the DNA TGTGCCAGCAGCCAATTCTTTGGTACAAATCAGCCCCAGCATTTT.